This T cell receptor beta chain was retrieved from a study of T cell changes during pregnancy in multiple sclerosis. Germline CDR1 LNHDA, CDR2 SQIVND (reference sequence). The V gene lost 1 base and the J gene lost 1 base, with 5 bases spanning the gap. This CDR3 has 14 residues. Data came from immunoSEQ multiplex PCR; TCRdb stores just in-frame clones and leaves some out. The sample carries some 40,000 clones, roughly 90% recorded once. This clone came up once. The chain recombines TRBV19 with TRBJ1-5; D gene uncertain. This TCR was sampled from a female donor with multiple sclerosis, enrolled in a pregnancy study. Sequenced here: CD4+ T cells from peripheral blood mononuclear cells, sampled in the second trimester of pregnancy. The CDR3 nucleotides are TGTGCCAGTAGTATAGCGGGAAGCAATCAGCCCCAGCATTTT. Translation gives CASSIAGSNQPQHF.